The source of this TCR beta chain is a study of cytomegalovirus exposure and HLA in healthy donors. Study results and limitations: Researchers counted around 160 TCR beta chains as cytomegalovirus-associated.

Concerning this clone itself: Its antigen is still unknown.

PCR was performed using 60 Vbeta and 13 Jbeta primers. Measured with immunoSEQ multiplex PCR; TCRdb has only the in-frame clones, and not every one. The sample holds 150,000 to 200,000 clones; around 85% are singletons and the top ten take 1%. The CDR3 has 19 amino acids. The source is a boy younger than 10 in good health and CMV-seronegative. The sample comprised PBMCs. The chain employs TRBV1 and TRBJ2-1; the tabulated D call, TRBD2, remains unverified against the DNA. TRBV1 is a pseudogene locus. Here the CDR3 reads CTSSHLLAGVPKRHNEQFF. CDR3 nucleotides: TGCACCAGCAGCCACTTGCTAGCGGGGGTCCCAAAGCGCCACAATGAGCAGTTCTTC.